This is a list of T cell receptor beta chains from one sample in a study of CD8+ T cells in alopecia areata. Clones were read by immunoSEQ multiplex PCR, and TCRdb kept only the in-frame ones, dropping some. In the table there are over 120,000 clones, approximately 51% of which are singletons. This specimen was CD4+ T cells sorted from blood, taken at week 0. The source of these receptors is a human donor with alopecia areata. CDR3s leave out the opening cysteine and the closing phenylalanine or tryptophan.

v_call | cdr3_aa
TRBV11-2 | ASSSLDALWGYT
TRBV18 | ASSSGRAGNEQF
TRBV10-3 | AISESSGGLSTDTQY
TRBV18 | ASSPGYEQY
TRBV29-1 | SGGQRGLSSYNEQF
TRBV5-1 | ASSPSQGYEQF
TRBV6-5 | ASRQGGTEAF
TRBV29-1 | SFYRGHGYT
TRBV2 | ASNIVAGAYEQY
TRBV27 | ASSLLAGNNEQF
TRBV27 | ASRLALEETQY
TRBV7-9 | ASSLEGNGLTDTQY
TRBV2 | ASRRESGNEQF
TRBV7-2 | ASSSIAGAEQY
TRBV7-9 | ASRRGPGHQPQH
TRBV19 | ASSHEHSYEQY
TRBV7-9 | ASSLGRPNQPQH
TRBV25-1 | ASSEFGSGRDTQY
TRBV5-6 | ASSFDASGNTIY
TRBV6-6 | ASSYRQGDQPQH
TRBV5-1 | ASSFEGGPITGELF
TRBV7-2 | ASSPSWTVGPSYGYT
TRBV7-9 | ASRRDSGIYNEQF
TRBV25-1 | ASIGGTYEQY
TRBV4-3 | ASSHPGTGGPSNEQF
TRBV30 | AWSRLAGGPSEETQY
TRBV4-2 | ASSQDSVRLAGSNEQF
TRBV14 | ASSRYRNTGELF
TRBV10-3 | APPWGGQETQY
TRBV28 | ASSLRDRTYNEQF
TRBV29-1 | SVGTLLWGEQF
TRBV7-2 | ASSFLTSSHYGYT
TRBV30 | AWGRIAKNIQY
TRBV29-1 | SDDEAF
TRBV20-1 | SASSDYEQY
TRBV27 | ASSLGTGGNQPQH
TRBV27 | ASSPSGAYNEQF
TRBV29-1 | SVGEKEQY
TRBV5-6 | ASSFSPTDTQY
TRBV6-6 | ASSYSSGLQPQH
TRBV7-2 | ASSLDGRVGQPQH
TRBV15 | ATSRDGYLNYEQY
TRBV7-2 | ASSLEGATYNEQF
TRBV5-1 | ASSWEGETQY
TRBV10-3 | AISEAGITDTQY
TRBV6-1 | ASSSGSGANVLT
TRBV2 | ASRTGAEQF
TRBV7-3 | ASSTRDTNTGELF